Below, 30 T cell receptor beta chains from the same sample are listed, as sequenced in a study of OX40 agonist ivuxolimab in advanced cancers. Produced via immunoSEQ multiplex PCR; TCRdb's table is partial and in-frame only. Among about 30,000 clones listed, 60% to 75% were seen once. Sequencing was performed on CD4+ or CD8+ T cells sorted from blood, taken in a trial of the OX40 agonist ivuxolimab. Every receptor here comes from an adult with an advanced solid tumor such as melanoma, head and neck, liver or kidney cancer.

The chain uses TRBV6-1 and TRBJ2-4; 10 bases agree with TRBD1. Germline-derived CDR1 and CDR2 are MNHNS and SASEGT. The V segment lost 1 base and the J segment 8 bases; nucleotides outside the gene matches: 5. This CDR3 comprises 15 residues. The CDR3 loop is CASSEVGDRGYIQYF. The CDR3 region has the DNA TGTGCCAGCAGTGAAGTGGGGGACAGGGGATACATTCAGTACTTC.

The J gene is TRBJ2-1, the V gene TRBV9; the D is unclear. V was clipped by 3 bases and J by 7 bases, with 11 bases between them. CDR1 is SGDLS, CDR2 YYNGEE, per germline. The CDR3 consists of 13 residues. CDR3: CASSAWGSNEQFF. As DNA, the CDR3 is TGTGCCAGCAGCGCTTGGGGTTCTAATGAGCAGTTCTTC.

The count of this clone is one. The CDR3 sequence: CASSLYRDSSYEQYF. The CDR3 DNA sequence: TGTGCCAGCAGTCTCTACCGGGACAGCTCCTACGAGCAGTACTTC. The rearrangement links TRBV2 to TRBJ2-7; 7 bases align to TRBD1. This CDR3 has 15 amino acids. The J segment lost 0 bases and the V segment lost 5 bases, leaving 7 bases of the junction unmatched. Germline CDR1 SNHLY, CDR2 FYNNEI.

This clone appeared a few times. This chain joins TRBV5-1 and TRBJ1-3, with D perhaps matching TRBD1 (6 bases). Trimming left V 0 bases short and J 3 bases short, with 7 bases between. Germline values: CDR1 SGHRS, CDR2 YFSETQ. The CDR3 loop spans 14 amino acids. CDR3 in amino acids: CASSLDRVGNTIYF. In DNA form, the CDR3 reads TGCGCCAGCAGCTTGGACAGGGTTGGAAACACCATATATTTT.

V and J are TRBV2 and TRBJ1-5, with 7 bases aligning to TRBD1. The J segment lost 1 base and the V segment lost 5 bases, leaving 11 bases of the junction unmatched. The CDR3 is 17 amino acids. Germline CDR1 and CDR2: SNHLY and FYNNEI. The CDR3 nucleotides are TGTGCCAGCAGTAGAGGTCAGGGGGTTAGAAGCAATCAGCCCCAGCATTTT. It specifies CASSRGQGVRSNQPQHF.

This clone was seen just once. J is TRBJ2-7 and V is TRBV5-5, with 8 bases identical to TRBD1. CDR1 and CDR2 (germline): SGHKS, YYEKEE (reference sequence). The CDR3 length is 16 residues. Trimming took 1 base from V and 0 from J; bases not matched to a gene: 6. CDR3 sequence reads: CASSLFAGGASYEQYV. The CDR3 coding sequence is TGTGCCAGCAGCTTGTTTGCAGGGGGCGCCTCCTACGAGCAGTACGTC.

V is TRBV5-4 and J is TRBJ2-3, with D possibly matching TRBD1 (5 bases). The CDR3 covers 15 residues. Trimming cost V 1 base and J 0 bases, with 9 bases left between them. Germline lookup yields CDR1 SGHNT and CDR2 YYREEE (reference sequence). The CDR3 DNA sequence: TGTGCCAGCAGCTTGAGGGGAATAAGCACAGATACGCAGTATTTT. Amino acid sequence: CASSLRGISTDTQYF.

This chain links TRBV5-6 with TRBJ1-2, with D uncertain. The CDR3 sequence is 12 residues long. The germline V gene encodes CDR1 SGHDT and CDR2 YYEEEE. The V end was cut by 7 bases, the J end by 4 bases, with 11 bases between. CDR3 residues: CASLVRSYGYTF. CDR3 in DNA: TGTGCCAGCCTAGTACGGAGCTATGGCTACACCTTC.

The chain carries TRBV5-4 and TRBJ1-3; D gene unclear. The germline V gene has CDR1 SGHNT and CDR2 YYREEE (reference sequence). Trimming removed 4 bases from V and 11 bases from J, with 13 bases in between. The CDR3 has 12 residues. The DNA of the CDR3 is TGTGCCAGCAGCCGGGAGGGAATGGCCATATATTTT. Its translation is CASSREGMAIYF.

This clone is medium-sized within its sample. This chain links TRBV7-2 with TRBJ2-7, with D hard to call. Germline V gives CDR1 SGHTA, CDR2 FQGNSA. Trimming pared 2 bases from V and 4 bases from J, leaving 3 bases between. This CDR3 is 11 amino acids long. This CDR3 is CASSLMYEQYF. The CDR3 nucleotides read TGTGCCAGCAGCTTAATGTACGAGCAGTACTTC.

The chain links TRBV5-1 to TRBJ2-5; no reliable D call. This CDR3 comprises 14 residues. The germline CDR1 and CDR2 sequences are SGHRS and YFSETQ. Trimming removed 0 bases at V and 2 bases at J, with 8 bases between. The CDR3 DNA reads TGCGCCAGCAGCTTGGACAGCAAGCAAGAGACCCAGTACTTC. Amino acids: CASSLDSKQETQYF.

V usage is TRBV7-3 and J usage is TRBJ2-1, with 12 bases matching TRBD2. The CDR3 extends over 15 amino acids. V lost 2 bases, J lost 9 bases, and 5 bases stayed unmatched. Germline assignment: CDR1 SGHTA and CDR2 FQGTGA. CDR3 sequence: CASSLYPSGRGEQFF. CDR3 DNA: TGTGCCAGCAGCTTATATCCTAGCGGGAGGGGTGAGCAGTTCTTC.

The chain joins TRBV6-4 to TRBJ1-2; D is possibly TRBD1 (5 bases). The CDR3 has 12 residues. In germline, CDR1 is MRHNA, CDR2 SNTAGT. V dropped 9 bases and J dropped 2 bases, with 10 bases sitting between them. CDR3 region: CASKRGNYGYTF. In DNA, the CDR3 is TGTGCCAGTAAACGGGGGAACTATGGCTACACCTTC.

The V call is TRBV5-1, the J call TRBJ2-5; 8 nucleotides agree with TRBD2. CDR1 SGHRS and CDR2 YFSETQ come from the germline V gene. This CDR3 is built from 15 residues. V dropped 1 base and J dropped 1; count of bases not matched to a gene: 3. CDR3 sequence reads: CASSLTGGPQETQYF. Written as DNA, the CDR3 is TGCGCCAGCAGCTTGACGGGGGGGCCCCAAGAGACCCAGTACTTC.

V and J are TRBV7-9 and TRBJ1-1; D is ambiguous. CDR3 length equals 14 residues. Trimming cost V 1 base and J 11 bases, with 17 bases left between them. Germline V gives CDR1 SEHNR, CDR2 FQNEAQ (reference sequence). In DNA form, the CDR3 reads TGTGCCAGCAGCTTAGAAATCCGCGCATCGGGGGCTTTCTTT. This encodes CASSLEIRASGAFF.

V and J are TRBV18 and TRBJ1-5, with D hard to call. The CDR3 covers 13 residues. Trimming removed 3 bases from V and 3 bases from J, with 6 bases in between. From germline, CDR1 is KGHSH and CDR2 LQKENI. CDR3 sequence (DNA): TGTGCCAGCTCACCCCGAAACAATCAGCCCCAGCATTTT. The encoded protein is CASSPRNNQPQHF. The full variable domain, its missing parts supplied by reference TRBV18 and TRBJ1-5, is NAGVMQNPRHLVRRRGQEARLRCSPMKGHSHVYWYRQLPEEGLKFMVYLQKENIIDESGMPKERFSAEFPKEGPSILRIQQVVRGDSAAYFCASSPRNNQPQHFGDGTRLSIL.

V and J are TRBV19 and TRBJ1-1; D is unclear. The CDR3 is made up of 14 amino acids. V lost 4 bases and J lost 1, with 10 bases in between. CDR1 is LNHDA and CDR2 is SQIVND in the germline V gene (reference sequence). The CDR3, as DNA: TGTGCCAGTAGTACGCAATTTCAGAACACTGAAGCTTTCTTT. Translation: CASSTQFQNTEAFF.

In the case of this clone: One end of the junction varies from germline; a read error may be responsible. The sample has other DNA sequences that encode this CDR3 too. This chain's CDR3 is CASTKGPLGDIQYF. CDR3 in DNA: TGCGCCAGCACCAAGGGCCCGCTAGGGGACATTCAGTACTTC. The chain recombines TRBV7-2 with TRBJ2-4; perhaps TRBD1 as D (5 bases). From germline, CDR1 is SGHTA and CDR2 FQGNSA. The CDR3 contains 14 residues.

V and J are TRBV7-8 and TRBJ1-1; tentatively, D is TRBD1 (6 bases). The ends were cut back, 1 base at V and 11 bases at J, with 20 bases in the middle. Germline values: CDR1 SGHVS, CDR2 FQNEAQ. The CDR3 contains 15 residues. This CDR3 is CASSLVRGAASSAFF. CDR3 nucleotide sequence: TGTGCCAGCAGCTTAGTGCGGGGGGCCGCTTCATCGGCTTTCTTT.

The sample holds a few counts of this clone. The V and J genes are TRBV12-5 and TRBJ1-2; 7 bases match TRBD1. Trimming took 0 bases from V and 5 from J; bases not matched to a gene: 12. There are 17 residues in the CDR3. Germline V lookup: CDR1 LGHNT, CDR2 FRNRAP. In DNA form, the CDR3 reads TGTGCTAGTGGTTTGGTTAACAGGGGAGGAGTGGTTTATGGCTACACCTTC. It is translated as CASGLVNRGGVVYGYTF.

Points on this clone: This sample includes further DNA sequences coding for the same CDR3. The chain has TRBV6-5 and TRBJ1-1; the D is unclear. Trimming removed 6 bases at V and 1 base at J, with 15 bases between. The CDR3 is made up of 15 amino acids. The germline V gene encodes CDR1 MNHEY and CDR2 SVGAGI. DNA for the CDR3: TGTGCCAGCAGCCCCAGAGATCGTGGGAACACTGAAGCTTTCTTT. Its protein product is CASSPRDRGNTEAFF.

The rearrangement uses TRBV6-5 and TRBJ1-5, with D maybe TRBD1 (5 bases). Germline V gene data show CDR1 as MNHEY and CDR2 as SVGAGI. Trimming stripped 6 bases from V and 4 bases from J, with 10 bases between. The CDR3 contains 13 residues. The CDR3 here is CASRYRLNQPQHF. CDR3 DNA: TGTGCCAGCAGGTACAGGTTAAATCAGCCCCAGCATTTT.

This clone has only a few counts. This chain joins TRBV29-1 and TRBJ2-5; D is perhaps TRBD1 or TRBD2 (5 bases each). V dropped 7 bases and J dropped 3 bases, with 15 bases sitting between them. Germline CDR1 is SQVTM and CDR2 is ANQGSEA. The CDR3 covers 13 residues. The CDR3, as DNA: TGCAGCGGGGGGTTGAGGACCGAAGAGACCCAGTACTTC. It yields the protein CSGGLRTEETQYF.

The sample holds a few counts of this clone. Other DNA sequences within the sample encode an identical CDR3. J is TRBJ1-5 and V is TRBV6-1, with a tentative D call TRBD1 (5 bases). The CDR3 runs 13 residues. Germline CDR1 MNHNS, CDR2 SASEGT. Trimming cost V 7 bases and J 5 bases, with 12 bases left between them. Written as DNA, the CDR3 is TGTGCCAGCATTATCACAGGCGATCAGCCCCAGCATTTT. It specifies CASIITGDQPQHF.

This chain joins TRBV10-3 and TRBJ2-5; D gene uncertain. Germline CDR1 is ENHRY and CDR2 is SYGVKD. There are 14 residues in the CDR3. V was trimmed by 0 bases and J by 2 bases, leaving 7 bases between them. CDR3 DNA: TGTGCCATCAGTGAGTCGAACCGACAAGAGACCCAGTACTTC. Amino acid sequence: CAISESNRQETQYF.

The DNA of the CDR3 is TGTGCCAGCAGTTTGGCCAGGGGCAATCAGCCCCAGCATTTT. Translated, it gives CASSLARGNQPQHF. The chain links TRBV28 to TRBJ1-5, with a weak D call TRBD1 (5 bases). Germline V lookup: CDR1 MDHEN, CDR2 SYDVKM. The CDR3 spans 14 residues. Trimming pared 3 bases from V and 2 bases from J, leaving 8 bases between.

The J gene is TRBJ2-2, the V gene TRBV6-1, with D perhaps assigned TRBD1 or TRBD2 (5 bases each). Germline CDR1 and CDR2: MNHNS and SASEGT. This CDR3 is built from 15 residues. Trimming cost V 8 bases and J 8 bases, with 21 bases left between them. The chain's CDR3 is CASVPPGLVKGELFF. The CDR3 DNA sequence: TGTGCCAGCGTCCCACCGGGGCTTGTGAAGGGGGAGCTGTTTTTT.

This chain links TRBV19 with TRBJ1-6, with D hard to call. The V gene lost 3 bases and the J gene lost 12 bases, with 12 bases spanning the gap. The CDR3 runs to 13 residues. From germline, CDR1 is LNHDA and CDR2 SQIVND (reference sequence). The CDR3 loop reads CASSISMGQPLHF. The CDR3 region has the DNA TGTGCCAGTAGTATTTCGATGGGCCAACCCCTCCACTTT.

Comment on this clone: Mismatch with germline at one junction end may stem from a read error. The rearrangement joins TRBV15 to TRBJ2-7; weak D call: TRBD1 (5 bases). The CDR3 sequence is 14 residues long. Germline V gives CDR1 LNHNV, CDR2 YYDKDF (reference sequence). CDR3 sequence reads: CATSRVKGLYGQYF. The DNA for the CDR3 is TGTGCCACCAGCAGAGTGAAGGGGCTATACGGGCAGTACTTC.

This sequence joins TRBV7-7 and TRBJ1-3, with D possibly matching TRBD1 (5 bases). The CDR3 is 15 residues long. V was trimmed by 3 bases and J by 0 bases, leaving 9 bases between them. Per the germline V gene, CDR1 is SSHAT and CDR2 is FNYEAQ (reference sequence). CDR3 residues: CASSLGGNSGNTIYF. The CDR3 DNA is TGTGCCAGCAGCTTGGGGGGGAACTCTGGAAACACCATATATTTT.